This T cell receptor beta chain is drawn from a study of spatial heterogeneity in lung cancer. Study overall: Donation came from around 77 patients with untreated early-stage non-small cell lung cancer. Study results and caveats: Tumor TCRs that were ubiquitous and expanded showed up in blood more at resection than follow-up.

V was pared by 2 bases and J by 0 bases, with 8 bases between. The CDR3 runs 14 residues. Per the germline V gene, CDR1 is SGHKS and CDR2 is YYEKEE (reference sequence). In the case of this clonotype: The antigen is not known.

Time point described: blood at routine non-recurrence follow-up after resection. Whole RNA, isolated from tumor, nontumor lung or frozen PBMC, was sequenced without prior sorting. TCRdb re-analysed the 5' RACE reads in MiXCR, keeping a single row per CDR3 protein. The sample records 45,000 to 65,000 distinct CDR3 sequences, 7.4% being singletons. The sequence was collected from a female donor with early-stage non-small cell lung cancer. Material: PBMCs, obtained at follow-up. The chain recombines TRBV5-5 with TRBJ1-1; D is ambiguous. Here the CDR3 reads CASSFGRMNTEAFF. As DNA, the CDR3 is TGTGCCAGCAGCTTTGGCAGGATGAACACTGAAGCTTTCTTT.